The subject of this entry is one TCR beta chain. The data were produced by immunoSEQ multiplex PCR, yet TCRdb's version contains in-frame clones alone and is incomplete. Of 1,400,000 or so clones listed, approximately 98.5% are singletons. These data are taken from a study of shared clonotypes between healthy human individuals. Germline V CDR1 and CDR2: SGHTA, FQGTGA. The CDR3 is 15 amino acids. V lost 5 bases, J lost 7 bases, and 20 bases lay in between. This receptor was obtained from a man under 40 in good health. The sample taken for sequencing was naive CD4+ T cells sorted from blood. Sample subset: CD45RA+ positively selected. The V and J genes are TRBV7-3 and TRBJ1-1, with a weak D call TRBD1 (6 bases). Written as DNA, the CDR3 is TGTGCCAGCAGCCCCCCAGGAGGGAGGACAGATGAAGCTTTCTTT. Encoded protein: CASSPPGGRTDEAFF. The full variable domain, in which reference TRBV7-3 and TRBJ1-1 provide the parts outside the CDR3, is GAGVSQTPSNKVTEKGKYVELRCDPISGHTALYWYRQSLGQGPEFLIYFQGTGAADDSGLPNDRFFAVRPEGSVSTLKIQRTERGDSAVYLCASSPPGGRTDEAFFGQGTRLTVV.